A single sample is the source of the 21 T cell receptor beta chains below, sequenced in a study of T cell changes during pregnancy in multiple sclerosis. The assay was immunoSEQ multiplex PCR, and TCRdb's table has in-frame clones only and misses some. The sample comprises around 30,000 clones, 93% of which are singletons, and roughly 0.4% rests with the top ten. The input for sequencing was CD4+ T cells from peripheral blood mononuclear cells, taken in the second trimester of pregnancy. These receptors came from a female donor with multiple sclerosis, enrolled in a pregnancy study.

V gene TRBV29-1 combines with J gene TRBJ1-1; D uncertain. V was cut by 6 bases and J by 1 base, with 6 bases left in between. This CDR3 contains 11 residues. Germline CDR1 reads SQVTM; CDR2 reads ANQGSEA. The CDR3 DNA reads TGCAGCGTCGAGAGGAACACTGAAGCTTTCTTT. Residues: CSVERNTEAFF.

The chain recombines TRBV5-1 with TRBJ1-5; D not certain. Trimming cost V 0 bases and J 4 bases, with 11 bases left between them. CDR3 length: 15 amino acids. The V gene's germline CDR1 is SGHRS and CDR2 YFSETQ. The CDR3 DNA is TGCGCCAGCAGCTTGGTTGGAGGGTGGAATCAGCCCCAGCATTTT. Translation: CASSLVGGWNQPQHF.

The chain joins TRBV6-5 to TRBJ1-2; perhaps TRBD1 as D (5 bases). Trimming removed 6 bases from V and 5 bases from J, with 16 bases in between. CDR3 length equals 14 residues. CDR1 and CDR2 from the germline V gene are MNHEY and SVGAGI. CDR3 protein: CASSGQDLLYGYTF. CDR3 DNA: TGTGCCAGCAGCGGACAAGACTTACTTTATGGCTACACCTTC.

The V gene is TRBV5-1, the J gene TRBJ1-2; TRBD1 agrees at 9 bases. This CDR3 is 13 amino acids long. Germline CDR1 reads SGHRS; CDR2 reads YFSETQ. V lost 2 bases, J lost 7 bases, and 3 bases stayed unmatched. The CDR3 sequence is CASSLTGGPGYTF. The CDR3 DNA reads TGCGCCAGCAGCTTAACAGGGGGCCCTGGCTACACCTTC.

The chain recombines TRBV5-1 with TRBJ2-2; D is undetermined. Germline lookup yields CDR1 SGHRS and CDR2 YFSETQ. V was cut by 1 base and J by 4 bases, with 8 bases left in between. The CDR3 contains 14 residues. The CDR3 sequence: CASSLSQLTGELFF. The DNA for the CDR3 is TGCGCCAGCAGCTTGTCACAGCTCACCGGGGAGCTGTTTTTT.

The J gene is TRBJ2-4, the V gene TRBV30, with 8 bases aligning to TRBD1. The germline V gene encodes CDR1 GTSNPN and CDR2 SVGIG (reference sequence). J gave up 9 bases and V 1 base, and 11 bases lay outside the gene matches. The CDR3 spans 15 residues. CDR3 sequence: CAWSAFGTGGSIQYF. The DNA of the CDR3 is TGTGCCTGGAGTGCGTTCGGGACAGGCGGATCCATTCAGTACTTC.

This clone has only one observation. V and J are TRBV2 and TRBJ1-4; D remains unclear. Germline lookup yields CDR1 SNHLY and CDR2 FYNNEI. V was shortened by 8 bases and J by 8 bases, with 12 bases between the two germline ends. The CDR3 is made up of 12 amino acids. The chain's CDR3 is CASAEGSEKLFF. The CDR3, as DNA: TGTGCCAGCGCAGAGGGATCCGAAAAACTGTTTTTT.

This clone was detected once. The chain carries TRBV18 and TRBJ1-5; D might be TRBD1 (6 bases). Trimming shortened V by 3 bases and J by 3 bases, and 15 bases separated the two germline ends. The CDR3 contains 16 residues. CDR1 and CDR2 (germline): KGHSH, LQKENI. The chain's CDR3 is CASSPSDRGLNQPQHF. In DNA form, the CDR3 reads TGTGCCAGCTCACCTTCGGACAGAGGCCTCAATCAGCCCCAGCATTTT.

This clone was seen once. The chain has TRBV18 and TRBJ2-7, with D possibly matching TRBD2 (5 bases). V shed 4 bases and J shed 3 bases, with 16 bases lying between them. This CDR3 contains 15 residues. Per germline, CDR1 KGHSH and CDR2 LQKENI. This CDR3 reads CASSLTDGGYYEQYF. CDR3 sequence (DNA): TGTGCCAGCTCACTTACTGACGGAGGCTACTACGAGCAGTACTTC.

In nucleotides, the CDR3 is TGTGCCAGTAGTGCTTGGACAGGGCTTACTACCGGGGAGCTGTTTTTT. This sequence encodes CASSAWTGLTTGELFF. The chain is built from TRBV19 and TRBJ2-2, with 8 bases matching TRBD1. After removal of 5 bases from V and 5 bases from J, the junction contained 10 bases not matched to a gene. CDR1 and CDR2 from the germline V gene are LNHDA and SQIVND (reference sequence). The CDR3 length is 16 residues.

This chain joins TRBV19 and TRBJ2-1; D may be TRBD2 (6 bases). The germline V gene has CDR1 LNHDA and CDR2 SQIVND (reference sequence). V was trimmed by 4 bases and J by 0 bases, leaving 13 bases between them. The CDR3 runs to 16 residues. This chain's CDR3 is CASSTLSGSSYNEQFF. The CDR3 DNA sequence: TGTGCCAGTAGTACCCTTAGCGGTAGCTCCTACAATGAGCAGTTCTTC.

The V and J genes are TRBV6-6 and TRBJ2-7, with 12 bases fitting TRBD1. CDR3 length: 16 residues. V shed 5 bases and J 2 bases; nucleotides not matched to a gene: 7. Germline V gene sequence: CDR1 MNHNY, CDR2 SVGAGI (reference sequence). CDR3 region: CASSTTGQGATYEQYF. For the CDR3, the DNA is TGTGCCAGCAGTACGACGGGACAGGGGGCAACCTACGAGCAGTACTTC.

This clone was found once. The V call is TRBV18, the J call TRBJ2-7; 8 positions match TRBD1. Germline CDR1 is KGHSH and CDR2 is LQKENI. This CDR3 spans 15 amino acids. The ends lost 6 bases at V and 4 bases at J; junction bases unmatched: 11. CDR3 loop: CASSLDRGGLYEQYF. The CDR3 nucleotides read TGTGCCAGCTCTCTTGACAGGGGCGGCTTATACGAGCAGTACTTC.

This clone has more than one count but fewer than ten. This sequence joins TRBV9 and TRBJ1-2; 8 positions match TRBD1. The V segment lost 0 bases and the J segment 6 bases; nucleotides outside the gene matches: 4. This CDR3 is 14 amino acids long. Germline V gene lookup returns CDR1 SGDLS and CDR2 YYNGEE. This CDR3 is CASSVGVTGDGYTF. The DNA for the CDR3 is TGTGCCAGCAGCGTAGGCGTGACAGGGGATGGCTACACCTTC.

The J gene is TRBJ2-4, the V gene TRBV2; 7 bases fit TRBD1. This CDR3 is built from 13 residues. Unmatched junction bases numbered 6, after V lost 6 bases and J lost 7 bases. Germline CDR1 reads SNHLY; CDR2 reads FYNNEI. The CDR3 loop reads CASRAGTANIQYF. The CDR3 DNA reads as TGTGCCAGCAGAGCCGGGACAGCTAACATTCAGTACTTC.

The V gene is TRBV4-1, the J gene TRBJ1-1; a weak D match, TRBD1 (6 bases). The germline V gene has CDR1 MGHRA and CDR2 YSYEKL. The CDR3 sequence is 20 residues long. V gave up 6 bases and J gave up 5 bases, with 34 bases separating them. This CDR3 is CASRHIGARGGVRGKTEAFF. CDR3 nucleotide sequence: TGCGCCAGCAGACATATCGGGGCCAGGGGAGGGGTAAGGGGAAAAACTGAAGCTTTCTTT.

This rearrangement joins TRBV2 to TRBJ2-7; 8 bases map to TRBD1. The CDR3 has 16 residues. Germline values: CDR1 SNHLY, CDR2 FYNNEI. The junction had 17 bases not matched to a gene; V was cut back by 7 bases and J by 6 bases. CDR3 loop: CASTPRRNRGSPEQYF. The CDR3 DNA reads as TGTGCCAGCACTCCTAGACGTAACAGGGGGTCGCCCGAGCAGTACTTC. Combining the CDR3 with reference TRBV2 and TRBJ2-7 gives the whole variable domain EPEVTQTPSHQVTQMGQEVILRCVPISNHLYFYWYRQILGQKVEFLVSFYNNEISEKSEIFDDQFSVERPDGSNFTLKIRSTKLEDSAMYFCASTPRRNRGSPEQYFGPGTRLTVT.

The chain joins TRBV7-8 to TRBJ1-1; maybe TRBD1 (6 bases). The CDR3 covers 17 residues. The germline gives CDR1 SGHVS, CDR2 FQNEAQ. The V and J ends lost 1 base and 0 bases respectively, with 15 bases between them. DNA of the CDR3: TGTGCCAGCAGCTTAGTAAGGCAGGGGTTGATGAACACTGAAGCTTTCTTT. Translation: CASSLVRQGLMNTEAFF.

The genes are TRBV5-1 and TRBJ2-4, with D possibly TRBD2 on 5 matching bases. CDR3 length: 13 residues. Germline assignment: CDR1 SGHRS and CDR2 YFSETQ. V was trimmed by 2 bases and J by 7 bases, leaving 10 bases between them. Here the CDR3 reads CASSFPGRNIQYF. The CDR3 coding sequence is TGCGCCAGCAGCTTTCCGGGAAGGAACATTCAGTACTTC.

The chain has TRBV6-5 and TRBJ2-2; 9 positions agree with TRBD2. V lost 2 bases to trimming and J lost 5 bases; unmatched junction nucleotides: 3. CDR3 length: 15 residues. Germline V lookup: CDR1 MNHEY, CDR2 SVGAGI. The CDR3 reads CASSYAGGRTGELFF. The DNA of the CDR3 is TGTGCCAGCAGTTACGCGGGAGGGCGAACCGGGGAGCTGTTTTTT.

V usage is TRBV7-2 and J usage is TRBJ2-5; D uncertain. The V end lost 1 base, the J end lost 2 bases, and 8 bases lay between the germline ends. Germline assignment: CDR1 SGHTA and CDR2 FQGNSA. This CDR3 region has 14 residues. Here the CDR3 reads CASSLVAMQETQYF. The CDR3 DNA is TGTGCCAGCAGCTTAGTGGCAATGCAAGAGACCCAGTACTTC.